This T cell receptor (beta chain) derives from a study of early T cells in non-severe SARS-CoV-2 infection. Germline loops: CDR1 SGHDN, CDR2 FVKESK. This CDR3 has 14 amino acids. Trimming cost V 6 bases and J 4 bases, with 15 bases left between them. In the library, individual cDNA molecules carried attached unique molecular identifiers. TCRdb recomputed calls from the 5' RACE reads with MiXCR, one row per CDR3 protein. Seen here are about 64,000 distinct CDR3 sequences, roughly 12% observed once, and the top ten hold just under 3%. This clonotype was picked up one time. The antigen is not known. The study, taken as a whole, reports: VDJdb matching, biased toward anti-spike CD8 responses, missed private and CD4 specificities.

The source of this sequence is an adult who was a healthcare worker with PCR-confirmed SARS-CoV-2 infection or an uninfected control (not recorded which). Source: whole blood, taken at baseline. The rearrangement links TRBV14 to TRBJ1-1; possible D gene TRBD1, 5 bases. This chain's CDR3 is CASRTQGFGTEAFF. Here the CDR3 DNA reads TGTGCCAGCAGAACCCAGGGTTTTGGCACTGAAGCTTTCTTT.